The 27 T cell receptor beta chains in this list originate from one sample, sequenced in a study of Ad26.COV2.S vaccination and SARS-CoV-2 variants. Treatment defined: around 19 received Ad26.COV2.S at low or high dose, single or two shots; about 5 received placebo; per-sample allocation not given. Day 63 following the first vaccine or placebo injection was when the samples were taken. Sequenced by immunoSEQ multiplex PCR; TCRdb stores in-frame clones only, minus some. The table includes 400,000 to 500,000 clones, 85% to 90% detected once. The specimen comprised peripheral blood, sampled in a trial of Ad26.COV2.S vaccine versus placebo. These receptors all come from a person between 18 and 65 years old who received the Ad26.COV2.S COVID-19 vaccine or a placebo.

The chain joins TRBV7-2 to TRBJ1-3; 11 positions agree with TRBD1. The junction had 12 bases not matched to a gene; V was cut back by 5 bases and J by 0 bases. This CDR3 is 19 amino acids long. The germline V gene encodes CDR1 SGHTA and CDR2 FQGNSA. CDR3 sequence reads: CASSPGQGAVVGSGNTIYF. The CDR3, as DNA: TGTGCCAGCAGCCCCGGACAGGGGGCTGTGGTTGGCTCTGGAAACACCATATATTTT.

The chain joins TRBV10-3 to TRBJ2-3, with TRBD1 as a possible D gene (6 bases). The CDR3 length is 13 residues. The V gene lost 3 bases and the J gene lost 4 bases, with 8 bases spanning the gap. From germline, CDR1 is ENHRY and CDR2 SYGVKD. CDR3 residues: CAISDHRADTQYF. CDR3 DNA: TGTGCCATCAGTGACCACAGGGCAGATACGCAGTATTTT.

The chain is built from TRBV7-9 and TRBJ2-7; a weak D match, TRBD2 (6 bases). The CDR3 has 14 amino acids. Looked up from germline, CDR1 is SEHNR and CDR2 is FQNEAQ (reference sequence). Trimming stripped 4 bases from V and 6 bases from J, with 16 bases between. The CDR3 region is CASSSGGASFEQYF. CDR3 DNA sequence: TGTGCCAGCAGCTCAGGCGGGGCGTCGTTCGAGCAGTACTTC.

This clone was recorded once. This chain uses TRBV4-3 with TRBJ2-2; D is perhaps TRBD1 (6 bases). The CDR3 loop spans 18 amino acids. The V and J ends lost 0 bases and 0 bases respectively, with 14 bases between them. Germline CDR1 is LGHNA and CDR2 is YSLEER. The CDR3 here is CASSQDLLGATNTGELFF. Here the CDR3 DNA reads TGCGCCAGCAGCCAAGATCTCTTGGGGGCGACGAACACCGGGGAGCTGTTTTTT.

The chain is built from TRBV5-1 and TRBJ2-7; possibly TRBD2 for D (5 bases). The CDR3 sequence is 13 residues long. Germline V gives CDR1 SGHRS, CDR2 YFSETQ. Trimming took 0 bases from V and 3 from J, leaving 7 bases between them. The CDR3 loop is CASSLGDYYEQYF. CDR3 sequence (DNA): TGCGCCAGCAGCTTGGGCGACTACTACGAGCAGTACTTC. Supplemented by reference TRBV5-1 and TRBJ2-7, the full variable domain reads KAGVTQTPRYLIKTRGQQVTLSCSPISGHRSVSWYQQTPGQGLQFLFEYFSETQRNKGNFPGRFSGRQFSNSRSEMNVSTLELGDSALYLCASSLGDYYEQYFGPGTRLTVT.

The J gene is TRBJ1-1, the V gene TRBV7-2; D is uncertain. Germline V lookup: CDR1 SGHTA, CDR2 FQGNSA. The V gene lost 5 bases and the J gene lost 0 bases, with 16 bases spanning the gap. CDR3 length equals 16 residues. As DNA, the CDR3 is TGTGCCAGCAGCCCGCGAGCCCGTACCATGAACACTGAAGCTTTCTTT. It specifies CASSPRARTMNTEAFF.

The genes are TRBV2 and TRBJ2-5; 9 bases align to TRBD2. Germline values: CDR1 SNHLY, CDR2 FYNNEI. The junction had 4 bases not matched to a gene; V was cut back by 2 bases and J by 0 bases. The CDR3 has 16 residues. The CDR3 DNA is TGTGCCAGCAGTGAAAGGAGCGGGGGGCACCAAGAGACCCAGTACTTC. Its translation is CASSERSGGHQETQYF.

The chain is built from TRBV10-3 and TRBJ2-2; D is unresolved. Per germline, CDR1 ENHRY and CDR2 SYGVKD. The CDR3 totals 16 residues. Trimming pared 8 bases from V and 0 bases from J, leaving 16 bases between. Here the CDR3 DNA reads TGTGCCATCGGCGATTCGTTTGGGTCGAACACCGGGGAGCTGTTTTTT. As protein: CAIGDSFGSNTGELFF.

This clone was counted between two and nine times. This rearrangement joins TRBV7-9 to TRBJ2-7; D tentatively fits TRBD1 or TRBD2 (6 bases each). Trimming removed 6 bases from V and 0 bases from J, with 12 bases in between. Germline CDR1 and CDR2: SEHNR and FQNEAQ (reference sequence). The CDR3 is 14 residues long. CDR3 sequence reads: CASSSGGISYEQYF. Written as DNA, the CDR3 is TGTGCCAGCAGTTCCGGGGGCATCTCCTACGAGCAGTACTTC.

In its sample, this clone was seen a few times. V is TRBV2 and J is TRBJ2-7, with D perhaps TRBD1 or TRBD2 (5 bases each). With 3 bases removed from V and 1 base from J, the gap between germline ends came to 7 bases. The CDR3 extends over 13 amino acids. Germline loops: CDR1 SNHLY, CDR2 FYNNEI. CDR3 DNA: TGTGCCAGCAGTGAGGGGGAATCCTACGAGCAGTACTTC. The encoded protein is CASSEGESYEQYF.

The V gene is TRBV28, the J gene TRBJ1-1; the D is unclear. Germline V gene sequence: CDR1 MDHEN, CDR2 SYDVKM. This CDR3 comprises 15 residues. Trimming cost V 7 bases and J 8 bases, with 23 bases left between them. Here the CDR3 reads CASTVTLQIRREAFF. CDR3 sequence (DNA): TGTGCCAGCACCGTAACCCTACAGATTAGAAGAGAAGCTTTCTTT.

CDR3 amino acids: CASSKDRLYGYTF. The CDR3 DNA reads TGTGCCAGCAGTAAGGACAGACTCTATGGCTACACCTTC. The chain recombines TRBV6-2 or TRBV6-3 with TRBJ1-2, with D perhaps matching TRBD1 (6 bases). This CDR3 comprises 13 residues. Deletions cut 5 bases from V and 4 bases from J, with 11 bases between. Looked up from germline, CDR1 is MNHEY and CDR2 is SVGEGT.

The chain links TRBV19 to TRBJ2-5; D possibly uses TRBD1 or TRBD2 (5 bases each). The CDR3 sequence is 13 residues long. Trimming pared 3 bases from V and 5 bases from J, leaving 10 bases between. The germline CDR1 and CDR2 sequences are LNHDA and SQIVND (reference sequence). This CDR3 reads CASSIGGSETQYF. In nucleotides, the CDR3 is TGTGCCAGTAGTATTGGGGGTTCGGAGACCCAGTACTTC.

The V call is TRBV28, the J call TRBJ2-5, with 9 bases lining up with TRBD2. Germline V CDR1 and CDR2: MDHEN, SYDVKM. This CDR3 is 15 amino acids long. With 3 bases clipped from V and 2 bases from J, the junction kept 4 bases outside the gene matches. The CDR3 DNA follows: TGTGCCAGCAGTTTCGCGGGGGGGCTGCAAGAGACCCAGTACTTC. It codes for CASSFAGGLQETQYF. Variable domain in full (rest from reference TRBV28 and TRBJ2-5): DVKVTQSSRYLVKRTGEKVFLECVQDMDHENMFWYRQDPGLGLRLIYFSYDVKMKEKGDIPEGYSVSREKKERFSLILESASTNQTSMYLCASSFAGGLQETQYFGPGTRLLVL.

The chain links TRBV7-8 to TRBJ2-2, with D uncertain. Trimming cost V 0 bases and J 4 bases, with 12 bases left between them. The germline V gene encodes CDR1 SGHVS and CDR2 FQNEAQ. The CDR3 is 16 amino acids. This CDR3 is CASSLAGPSVTGELFF. The CDR3 DNA reads as TGTGCCAGCAGCTTAGCCGGACCGTCGGTCACCGGGGAGCTGTTTTTT.

The chain couples TRBV6-2 or TRBV6-3 to TRBJ2-7; D might be TRBD1 (6 bases). The CDR3 spans 16 residues. Trimming cost V 2 bases and J 3 bases, with 17 bases left between them. Germline V gene sequence: CDR1 MNHEY, CDR2 SVGEGT. The CDR3, as DNA: TGTGCCAGCAGTTACAGAGGGACACCGGCTATCTACGAGCAGTACTTC. Protein product: CASSYRGTPAIYEQYF.

The chain has TRBV28 and TRBJ1-2; D gene unclear. The germline gives CDR1 MDHEN, CDR2 SYDVKM. This CDR3 has 13 residues. V was pared by 5 bases and J by 2 bases, with 9 bases between. The CDR3 region is CASSQQINYGYTF. In DNA, the CDR3 is TGTGCCAGCAGTCAACAGATCAACTATGGCTACACCTTC.

This chain connects TRBV10-3 to TRBJ1-1, with a weak D call TRBD1 (5 bases). The V and J ends lost 4 bases and 0 bases respectively, with 9 bases between them. CDR3 length equals 14 residues. Germline V gene lookup returns CDR1 ENHRY and CDR2 SYGVKD. In nucleotides, the CDR3 is TGTGCCATCAGTGCTGGGACCCTGAACACTGAAGCTTTCTTT. This encodes CAISAGTLNTEAFF.

This chain uses TRBV10-3 with TRBJ1-2; possible D gene TRBD1, 6 bases. Trimming shortened V by 0 bases and J by 4 bases, and 9 bases separated the two germline ends. The CDR3 spans 14 residues. Germline loops: CDR1 ENHRY, CDR2 SYGVKD. The CDR3 coding sequence is TGTGCCATCAGTGAGTCCGGGGGCCGCTATGGCTACACCTTC. Translation: CAISESGGRYGYTF.

The chain has TRBV2 and TRBJ1-1; maybe TRBD1 (5 bases). CDR3 size: 15 residues. CDR1 is SNHLY, CDR2 FYNNEI, per germline. Trimming cost V 2 bases and J 4 bases, with 14 bases left between them. The CDR3 loop is CASSEWAGTSTEAFF. The CDR3 region has the DNA TGTGCCAGCAGTGAATGGGCAGGGACGAGCACTGAAGCTTTCTTT.

This clone was picked up one time. The V call is TRBV6-5, the J call TRBJ2-3; a weak D match, TRBD1 (5 bases). The CDR3 has 14 amino acids. Germline values: CDR1 MNHEY, CDR2 SVGAGI. The V end lost 5 bases, the J end lost 1 base, and 10 bases lay between the germline ends. The CDR3 loop is CASSQGFGTDTQYF. The CDR3 DNA reads as TGTGCCAGCAGTCAGGGTTTTGGCACAGATACGCAGTATTTT.

This chain joins TRBV9 and TRBJ1-2; 8 positions agree with TRBD1. The CDR3 runs to 13 residues. Per germline, CDR1 SGDLS and CDR2 YYNGEE. V lost 6 bases and J lost 8; bases outside the gene matches: 9. In DNA, the CDR3 is TGTGCCAGCACCACAGGGGGGGCGGGCGGCTACACCTTC. Its translation: CASTTGGAGGYTF.

The J gene is TRBJ2-2, the V gene TRBV10-3; TRBD1 matches at 8 bases. The CDR3 is 15 amino acids. The V and J ends lost 2 bases and 1 base, in that order; junction bases with no gene match: 0. Germline CDR1 and CDR2: ENHRY and SYGVKD. The CDR3 DNA follows: TGTGCCATCAGTGAGGGACAGGGGAACACCGGGGAGCTGTTTTTT. It yields the protein CAISEGQGNTGELFF.

This clone is a singleton in its sample. This sequence joins TRBV4-1 and TRBJ2-1; possibly TRBD1 for D (6 bases). This CDR3 comprises 16 residues. The germline V gene encodes CDR1 MGHRA and CDR2 YSYEKL. Deletions cut 7 bases from V and 3 bases from J, with 19 bases between. In nucleotides, the CDR3 is TGCGCCAGCAAACTAGACAGGATCGGAAACTACAATGAGCAGTTCTTC. It translates to CASKLDRIGNYNEQFF.

The J gene is TRBJ2-5, the V gene TRBV3-1 (or the pseudogene TRBV3-2), with TRBD2 matching over 7 bases. Germline V CDR1 and CDR2: LGHDT, YNNKEL (reference sequence). The CDR3 is 17 residues long. Germline trimming cut 0 bases from V and 1 base from J; bases unmatched to any gene: 8. CDR3: CASSQDRPGGVQETQYF. In nucleotides, the CDR3 is TGTGCCAGCAGCCAAGATCGCCCGGGAGGCGTCCAAGAGACCCAGTACTTC.

Only a few counts were recorded for this clone. The chain carries TRBV3-1 (or the pseudogene TRBV3-2) and TRBJ1-6; D possibly corresponds to TRBD1 (5 bases). Germline-derived CDR1 and CDR2 are LGHDT and YNNKEL (reference sequence). V was shortened by 4 bases and J by 9 bases, with 13 bases between the two germline ends. The CDR3 has 14 residues. The CDR3 sequence is CASSRGPESSPLHF. CDR3 DNA: TGTGCCAGCAGCCGGGGACCGGAAAGTTCACCCCTCCACTTT.

The chain couples TRBV5-1 to TRBJ1-6; 9 bases fit TRBD1. The CDR3 consists of 15 residues. V lost 0 bases to trimming and J lost 8 bases; unmatched junction nucleotides: 3. Germline values: CDR1 SGHRS, CDR2 YFSETQ. In DNA form, the CDR3 reads TGCGCCAGCAGCTTGGACAGGGGGCCCGATTCACCCCTCCACTTT. Translation: CASSLDRGPDSPLHF. Full variable domain (rest looked up from reference TRBV5-1 and TRBJ1-6): KAGVTQTPRYLIKTRGQQVTLSCSPISGHRSVSWYQQTPGQGLQFLFEYFSETQRNKGNFPGRFSGRQFSNSRSEMNVSTLELGDSALYLCASSLDRGPDSPLHFGNGTRLTVT.